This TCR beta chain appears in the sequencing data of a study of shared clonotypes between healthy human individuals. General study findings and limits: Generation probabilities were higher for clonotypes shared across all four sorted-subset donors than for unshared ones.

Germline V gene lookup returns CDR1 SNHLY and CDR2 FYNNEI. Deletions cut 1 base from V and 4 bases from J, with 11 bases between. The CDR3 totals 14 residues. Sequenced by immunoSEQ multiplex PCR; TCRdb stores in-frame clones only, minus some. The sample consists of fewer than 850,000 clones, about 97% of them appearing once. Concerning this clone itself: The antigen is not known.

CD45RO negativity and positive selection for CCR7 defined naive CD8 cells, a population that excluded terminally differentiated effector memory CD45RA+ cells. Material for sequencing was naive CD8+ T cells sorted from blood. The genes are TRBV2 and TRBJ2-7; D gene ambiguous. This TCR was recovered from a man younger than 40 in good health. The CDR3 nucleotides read TGTGCCAGCAGTGAAGGCGTCGGTGGGTACGAGCAGTACTTC. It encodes CASSEGVGGYEQYF. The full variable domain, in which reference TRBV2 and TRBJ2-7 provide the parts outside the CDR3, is EPEVTQTPSHQVTQMGQEVILRCVPISNHLYFYWYRQILGQKVEFLVSFYNNEISEKSEIFDDQFSVERPDGSNFTLKIRSTKLEDSAMYFCASSEGVGGYEQYFGPGTRLTVT.